Presented here are 21 T cell receptor beta chains from one specimen sequenced in a study of siplizumab effects on memory and regulatory T cells. Here immunoSEQ multiplex PCR was the method, and the copy in TCRdb shows in-frame clones only, minus some. The sample consists of roughly 92,000 clones, approximately 93% of them appearing once. The sample was non-Treg CD4+ T cells sorted from blood. The receptors originated from a human donor in good health.

This chain joins TRBV7-6 and TRBJ2-7, with a tentative D call TRBD2 (5 bases). Germline loops: CDR1 SGHVS, CDR2 FNYEAQ. The CDR3 is 13 amino acids. V was pared by 5 bases and J by 9 bases, with 17 bases between. The CDR3 DNA follows: TGTGCCAGCAGCCTCAGACGGGGTAAAGCGCAGTACTTC. Its translation is CASSLRRGKAQYF.

This chain uses TRBV5-1 with TRBJ1-4; tentatively, D is TRBD1 (5 bases). The CDR3 is made up of 15 amino acids. The germline V gene encodes CDR1 SGHRS and CDR2 YFSETQ. The ends were cut back, 1 base at V and 6 bases at J, with 13 bases in the middle. The DNA for the CDR3 is TGCGCCAGCAGCTTGTCGGGGACCCCAGATGAAAAACTGTTTTTT. Its translation is CASSLSGTPDEKLFF.

CDR3 bases: TGTGCCAGCAGTTTATATCCCAGGGGGACCGGGGAGCTGTTTTTT. As protein: CASSLYPRGTGELFF. The V call is TRBV27, the J call TRBJ2-2, with 7 bases aligning to TRBD1. The CDR3 is 15 amino acids. Germline CDR1 is MNHEY and CDR2 is SMNVEV (reference sequence). V gave up 1 base and J gave up 5 bases; unmatched junction bases: 4.

The chain is built from TRBV25-1 and TRBJ2-5; D unclear. The CDR3 totals 11 residues. V lost 4 bases and J 5 bases, leaving 5 bases between the germline ends. Per germline, CDR1 MGHDK and CDR2 SYGVNS. The CDR3 loop is CASSGLETQYF. For the CDR3, the DNA is TGTGCCAGCAGTGGCCTTGAGACCCAGTACTTC.

This clone has just one count. This chain joins TRBV10-3 and TRBJ2-1, with TRBD2 matching 9 bases. CDR1 ENHRY and CDR2 SYGVKD come from the germline V gene. There are 14 residues in the CDR3. J lost 7 bases, V lost 10 bases, and 11 bases had no gene match. Here the CDR3 reads CATLAGAGLNEQFF. CDR3 nucleotides: TGTGCCACATTAGCGGGGGCGGGCTTAAATGAGCAGTTCTTC.

The rearrangement uses TRBV4-1 and TRBJ2-5; TRBD2 is a possible D gene (5 bases). Trimming cost V 1 base and J 3 bases, with 6 bases left between them. CDR1 MGHRA and CDR2 YSYEKL come from the germline V gene. The CDR3 sequence is 13 residues long. The CDR3 here is CASSQVGEETQYF. DNA for the CDR3: TGCGCCAGCAGCCAAGTCGGGGAAGAGACCCAGTACTTC.

The chain is built from TRBV9 and TRBJ1-2, with 7 bases lining up with TRBD1. With V trimmed by 0 bases and J by 5 bases, 19 bases remained unmatched. CDR1 is SGDLS and CDR2 is YYNGEE in the germline V gene. This CDR3 has 19 residues. The CDR3 bases are TGTGCCAGCAGCGTAGCCTCAACCACGGACAGGAGGATAGGGTATGGCTACACCTTC. Amino acid sequence: CASSVASTTDRRIGYGYTF.

The chain joins TRBV7-6 to TRBJ1-3; TRBD1 agrees at 7 bases. CDR1 and CDR2 (germline): SGHVS, FNYEAQ. The CDR3 contains 18 residues. V dropped 1 base and J dropped 0; count of bases not matched to a gene: 9. The CDR3 nucleotides read TGTGCCAGCAGCTTAGGCCACCGAGGACAGGACTCTGGAAACACCATATATTTT. It codes for CASSLGHRGQDSGNTIYF.

V usage is TRBV7-9 and J usage is TRBJ1-2; D perhaps matches TRBD1 (5 bases). Trimming took 5 bases from V and 6 from J, leaving 13 bases between them. Germline V gene sequence: CDR1 SEHNR, CDR2 FQNEAQ (reference sequence). CDR3 size: 13 residues. CDR3 in amino acids: CASSRTGTDGYTF. The CDR3 DNA is TGTGCCAGCAGCCGTACCGGGACTGATGGCTACACCTTC.

The chain links TRBV5-4 to TRBJ1-4; D is unresolved. The germline V gene has CDR1 SGHNT and CDR2 YYREEE (reference sequence). V lost 1 base, J lost 8 bases, and 9 bases lay in between. The CDR3 has 13 amino acids. CDR3 protein: CASSLWAGEKLFF. The CDR3 nucleotides are TGTGCCAGCAGCTTGTGGGCTGGAGAAAAACTGTTTTTT.

V is TRBV4-1 and J is TRBJ1-2, with D possibly being TRBD1 (5 bases). V was cut by 4 bases and J by 3 bases, with 15 bases left in between. CDR3 length: 15 amino acids. Germline V gene lookup returns CDR1 MGHRA and CDR2 YSYEKL. The DNA of the CDR3 is TGCGCCAGCAGCCCGCAGGGATTGGTGTACTATGGCTACACCTTC. Its translation is CASSPQGLVYYGYTF.

This chain links TRBV9 with TRBJ1-4; possible D gene TRBD1, 6 bases. Germline values: CDR1 SGDLS, CDR2 YYNGEE. Trimming cost V 6 bases and J 8 bases, with 20 bases left between them. The CDR3 runs to 15 residues. The CDR3 here is CASNRRGIGKEKLFF. The CDR3 DNA reads as TGTGCCAGCAACCGGAGGGGGATAGGAAAAGAAAAACTGTTTTTT.

This clone was counted a single time. The V and J genes are TRBV18 and TRBJ1-6; TRBD1 matches 7 bases. Germline V gene sequence: CDR1 KGHSH, CDR2 LQKENI. This CDR3 is built from 16 residues. The trim removed 3 bases at V and 2 bases at J, leaving 4 bases unmatched. Written as DNA, the CDR3 is TGTGCCAGCTCACCGAAGACAGGGCCCTATAATTCACCCCTCCACTTT. Its protein product is CASSPKTGPYNSPLHF.

Only one count was recorded for this clone. The rearrangement uses TRBV6-1 and TRBJ2-2; no reliable D call. V lost 5 bases to trimming and J lost 6 bases, with 16 bases between them. The CDR3 extends over 15 amino acids. Germline lookup yields CDR1 MNHNS and CDR2 SASEGT. The CDR3 here is CASSNLAAGAGELFF. DNA of the CDR3: TGTGCCAGCAGTAACCTTGCGGCCGGCGCCGGGGAGCTGTTTTTT.

V usage is TRBV7-3 and J usage is TRBJ2-3; D tentatively fits TRBD1 or TRBD2 (5 bases each). The V gene's germline CDR1 is SGHTA and CDR2 FQGTGA. The CDR3 has 14 amino acids. Between the trimmed V and J ends, which lost 2 bases and 4 bases, there was a span of 10 bases. CDR3 sequence reads: CASSLGAGADTQYF. DNA for the CDR3: TGTGCCAGCAGCTTAGGGGCCGGGGCAGATACGCAGTATTTT.

The chain's CDR3 is CASSSRDRNPSEKLFF. The CDR3 DNA sequence: TGTGCCAGCAGTTCCCGAGACAGGAACCCTAGTGAAAAACTGTTTTTT. V is TRBV6-5 and J is TRBJ1-4; tentatively, D is TRBD1 (6 bases). Trimming took off 4 bases at V and 7 bases at J, with 19 bases between the two ends. CDR1 MNHEY and CDR2 SVGAGI come from the germline V gene. This CDR3 is 16 amino acids long.

The chain combines TRBV11-2 with TRBJ1-5; tentatively, D is TRBD1 (6 bases). The CDR3 totals 15 residues. The germline V gene has CDR1 SGHAT and CDR2 FQNNGV. The V end was cut by 4 bases, the J end by 7 bases, with 17 bases between. The CDR3 DNA is TGTGCCAGCAGCTCATGGGGACAAGGGGGACAGCCCCAGCATTTT. This sequence encodes CASSSWGQGGQPQHF.

CDR3 nucleotides: TGTGCCAGCAGCCCTTTCGGGGAGGAACAGCCCCAGCATTTT. Translated: CASSPFGEEQPQHF. The chain combines TRBV7-9 with TRBJ1-5; D gene ambiguous. The germline V gene encodes CDR1 SEHNR and CDR2 FQNEAQ (reference sequence). The CDR3 is made up of 14 amino acids. V dropped 5 bases and J dropped 7 bases, with 15 bases sitting between them.

This chain links TRBV6-1 with TRBJ1-1; the match to TRBD1 covers 7 bases. The CDR3 is 14 amino acids. The germline V gene encodes CDR1 MNHNS and CDR2 SASEGT. V gave up 6 bases and J gave up 4 bases; unmatched junction bases: 8. DNA of the CDR3: TGTGCCAGCAGACTGACAGGGCTGGGCACTGAAGCTTTCTTT. Amino acids: CASRLTGLGTEAFF.

This chain links TRBV11-3 with TRBJ2-1; 11 bases line up with TRBD2. V dropped 5 bases and J dropped 10; count of bases not matched to a gene: 13. The CDR3 covers 16 residues. Per germline, CDR1 SGHNT and CDR2 YENEEA. The CDR3 DNA follows: TGTGCCAGCAGCCCAACTGGGACTAGCGGACACACCGAGCAGTTCTTC. Translating it yields CASSPTGTSGHTEQFF.

The J gene is TRBJ2-1, the V gene TRBV5-6; D perhaps matches TRBD2 (6 bases). Germline V gene lookup returns CDR1 SGHDT and CDR2 YYEEEE. V was trimmed by 6 bases and J by 3 bases, leaving 10 bases between them. There are 13 residues in the CDR3. CDR3 in DNA: TGTGCCAGCACCTCGGACTACTACAATGAGCAGTTCTTC. This encodes CASTSDYYNEQFF.